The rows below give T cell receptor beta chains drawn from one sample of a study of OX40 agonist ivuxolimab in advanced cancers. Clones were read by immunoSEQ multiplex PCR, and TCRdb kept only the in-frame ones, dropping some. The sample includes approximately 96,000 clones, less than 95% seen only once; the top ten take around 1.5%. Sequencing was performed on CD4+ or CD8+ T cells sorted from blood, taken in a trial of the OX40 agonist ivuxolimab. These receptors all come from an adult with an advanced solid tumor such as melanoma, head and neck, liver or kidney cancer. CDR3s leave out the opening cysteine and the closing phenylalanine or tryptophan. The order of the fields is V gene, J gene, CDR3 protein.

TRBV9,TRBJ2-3,ASSTSGSDTQY
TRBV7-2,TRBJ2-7,ASSDRTGRVYEQY
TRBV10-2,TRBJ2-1,ASSDSLIGNEQF
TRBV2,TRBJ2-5,ASSWDRGVTETQY
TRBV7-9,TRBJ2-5,ASSSDGNPQETQY
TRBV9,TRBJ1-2,ASSALLGGGYGYT
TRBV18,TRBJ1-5,ASSPGTDSNQPQH
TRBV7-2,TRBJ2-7,ASSLPAGGYEQY
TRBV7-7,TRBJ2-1,ASSRSGTGNEQF
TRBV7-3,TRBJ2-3,ASSLGRNTDTQY
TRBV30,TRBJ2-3,AWQRERGVGTDTQY